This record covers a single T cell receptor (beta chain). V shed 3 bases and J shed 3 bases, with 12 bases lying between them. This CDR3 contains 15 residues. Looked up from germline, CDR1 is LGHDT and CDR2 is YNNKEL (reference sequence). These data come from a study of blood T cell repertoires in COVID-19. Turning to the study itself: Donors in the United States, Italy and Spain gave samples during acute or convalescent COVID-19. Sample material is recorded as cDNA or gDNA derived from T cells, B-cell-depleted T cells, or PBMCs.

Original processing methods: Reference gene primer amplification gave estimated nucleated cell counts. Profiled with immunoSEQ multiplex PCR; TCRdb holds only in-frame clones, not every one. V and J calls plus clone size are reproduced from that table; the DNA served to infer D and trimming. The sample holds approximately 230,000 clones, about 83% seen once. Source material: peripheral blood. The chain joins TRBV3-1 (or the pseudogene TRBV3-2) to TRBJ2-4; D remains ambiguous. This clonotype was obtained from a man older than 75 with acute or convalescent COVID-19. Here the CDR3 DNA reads TGTGCCAGCAGCCAGGCTGAGGTCGTCAAAAACATTCAGTACTTC. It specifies CASSQAEVVKNIQYF.